The next 32 T cell receptor beta chains were all read from a single sample in a study of cytomegalovirus exposure and HLA in healthy donors. The PCR employed 60 Vbeta primers together with 13 Jbeta primers. TCRdb's copy holds only in-frame clones and misses some; the assay was immunoSEQ multiplex PCR. This table holds approximately 120,000 clones. The material sequenced was PBMCs. These receptors were collected from a man in his forties or fifties in good health and CMV-seronegative.

The chain carries TRBV7-9 and TRBJ1-2; D remains unclear. Germline values: CDR1 SEHNR, CDR2 FQNEAQ (reference sequence). With 2 bases removed from V and 2 bases from J, the gap between germline ends came to 18 bases. The CDR3 sequence is 17 residues long. CDR3 loop: CASSLIGGSEENYGYTF. The CDR3 nucleotides read TGTGCCAGCAGCTTAATCGGCGGGTCAGAAGAAAACTATGGCTACACCTTC.

The chain combines TRBV5-6 with TRBJ2-1, with 9 bases identical to TRBD2. CDR1 and CDR2 from the germline V gene are SGHDT and YYEEEE. The CDR3 is 12 residues long. V lost 4 bases, J lost 9 bases, and 2 bases stayed unmatched. CDR3 region: CASSISGSEQFF. CDR3 DNA sequence: TGTGCCAGCAGCATTAGCGGGAGTGAGCAGTTCTTC.

The rearrangement links TRBV29-1 to TRBJ2-1, with TRBD2 matching over 12 bases. J lost 0 bases, V lost 4 bases, and 7 bases had no gene match. Looked up from germline, CDR1 is SQVTM and CDR2 is ANQGSEA. The CDR3 has 17 residues. CDR3 in amino acids: CSVARTSGGSSYNEQFF. The CDR3 DNA sequence: TGCAGCGTTGCCCGAACTAGCGGGGGGAGCTCCTACAATGAGCAGTTCTTC.

This rearrangement joins TRBV7-2 to TRBJ1-5; D might be TRBD1 (6 bases). The V end was cut by 5 bases, the J end by 5 bases, with 10 bases between. Germline CDR1 and CDR2: SGHTA and FQGNSA. The CDR3 has 13 residues. CDR3 sequence (DNA): TGTGCCAGCAGCCACTACAGGGATCAGCCCCAGCATTTT. It translates to CASSHYRDQPQHF. The entire variable domain, with the rest obtained from reference TRBV7-2 and TRBJ1-5, is as follows: GAGVSQSPSNKVTEKGKDVELRCDPISGHTALYWYRQSLGQGLEFLIYFQGNSAPDKSGLPSDRFSAERTGGSVSTLTIQRTQQEDSAVYLCASSHYRDQPQHFGDGTRLSIL.

This chain uses TRBV19 with TRBJ1-5; 7 bases align to TRBD1. Losses at the gene ends were 1 base for V and 5 bases for J; bases not matched to a gene: 8. Germline V gives CDR1 LNHDA, CDR2 SQIVND (reference sequence). The CDR3 has 16 amino acids. In DNA, the CDR3 is TGTGCCAGTAGTATAGGGGCGACAGGGTTTGATCAGCCCCAGCATTTT. Its protein is CASSIGATGFDQPQHF.

The chain carries TRBV6-5 and TRBJ2-7, with 7 positions matching TRBD1. CDR1 is MNHEY and CDR2 is SVGAGI in the germline V gene. The CDR3 consists of 15 residues. Trimming cost V 2 bases and J 2 bases; bases outside gene matches: 6. CDR3 sequence (DNA): TGTGCCAGCAGTTACGGGACAGAATCGACCTACGAGCAGTACTTC. It yields the protein CASSYGTESTYEQYF.

The chain couples TRBV6-5 to TRBJ2-3, with 9 nucleotides matching TRBD2. This CDR3 region has 12 residues. CDR1 MNHEY and CDR2 SVGAGI come from the germline V gene. DNA for the CDR3: TGTGCTAGCGGGAGATTGGGAGATACGCAGTATTTT. It translates to CASGRLGDTQYF.

V gene TRBV2 combines with J gene TRBJ2-3, with 7 bases identical to TRBD1. Germline values: CDR1 SNHLY, CDR2 FYNNEI. The V segment lost 6 bases and the J segment 6 bases; nucleotides outside the gene matches: 6. The length of the CDR3 is 13 residues. CDR3 amino acids: CASRTGPRDTQYF. CDR3 DNA: TGTGCCAGCAGGACAGGGCCTAGGGATACGCAGTATTTT.

The V and J genes are TRBV5-6 and TRBJ2-5, with D perhaps matching TRBD1 (5 bases). The CDR3 contains 15 residues. Germline V gene data show CDR1 as SGHDT and CDR2 as YYEEEE. The ends were cut back, 0 bases at V and 4 bases at J, with 13 bases in the middle. The CDR3 bases are TGTGCCAGCAGCTTGGTAGGCAGGGAAGGAGAGACCCAGTACTTC. It codes for CASSLVGREGETQYF.

The CDR3 DNA reads TGTGCCATCAGTGAGCGCGGGGCTGGCTCTGGAAACACCATATATTTT. Protein product: CAISERGAGSGNTIYF. The rearrangement links TRBV10-3 to TRBJ1-3, with D tentatively TRBD1 (5 bases). V shed 2 bases and J shed 0 bases, with 11 bases lying between them. Germline lookup yields CDR1 ENHRY and CDR2 SYGVKD. The CDR3 runs to 16 residues.

V is TRBV10-3 and J is TRBJ1-5; D remains ambiguous. Between the trimmed V and J ends, which lost 4 bases and 5 bases, there was a span of 9 bases. The CDR3 is 13 amino acids. From germline, CDR1 is ENHRY and CDR2 SYGVKD. The CDR3 spells CAISGGNDQPQHF. CDR3 in DNA: TGTGCCATCAGTGGAGGCAACGATCAGCCCCAGCATTTT.

The chain employs TRBV5-4 and TRBJ2-3; 13 bases line up with TRBD2. CDR1 is SGHNT, CDR2 YYREEE, per germline (reference sequence). This CDR3 comprises 15 residues. Unmatched junction bases numbered 5, after V lost 3 bases and J lost 7 bases. CDR3 nucleotide sequence: TGTGCCAGCAGCTCTCCGGGACTAGCGGGGTATACGCAGTATTTT. Translation: CASSSPGLAGYTQYF.

The chain is built from TRBV19 and TRBJ2-3, with D maybe TRBD1 (7 bases). Germline values: CDR1 LNHDA, CDR2 SQIVND (reference sequence). The germline V and J ends were trimmed by 4 bases and 4 bases, with 15 bases remaining between them. CDR3 length: 15 residues. The CDR3 DNA reads TGTGCCAGTAGTAGGGACCAGGGGGGTGCAGATACGCAGTATTTT. It specifies CASSRDQGGADTQYF.

Notes on this clone: Other DNA sequences in the sample encode the same CDR3. This chain connects TRBV7-2 to TRBJ1-5; a possible D gene is TRBD1 (5 bases). The CDR3 runs 15 residues. V lost 1 base and J lost 5, with 12 bases in between. CDR1 and CDR2 from the germline V gene are SGHTA and FQGNSA. Written as DNA, the CDR3 is TGTGCCAGCAGCTTAGATAGGCCAGGGCATCAGCCCCAGCATTTT. Its translation: CASSLDRPGHQPQHF.

The V and J genes are TRBV27 and TRBJ2-3; tentative D call: TRBD1 (6 bases). The V gene's germline CDR1 is MNHEY and CDR2 SMNVEV (reference sequence). Trimming pared 6 bases from V and 1 base from J, leaving 8 bases between. The CDR3 has 13 residues. CDR3 sequence reads: CASRRQGTDTQYF. CDR3 sequence (DNA): TGTGCCAGCAGGCGACAGGGCACAGATACGCAGTATTTT.

The rearrangement uses TRBV10-3 and TRBJ2-1; 11 nucleotides align to TRBD1. This CDR3 has 18 residues. The germline V gene encodes CDR1 ENHRY and CDR2 SYGVKD. V trimming: 10 bases; J trimming: 3 bases; junction bases outside the gene matches: 17. CDR3 residues: CATTNPWGTGGLYNEQFF. Here the CDR3 DNA reads TGTGCCACCACTAACCCTTGGGGGACAGGGGGACTCTACAATGAGCAGTTCTTC.

The chain uses TRBV11-2 and TRBJ2-1; D unclear. V gave up 3 bases and J gave up 0 bases, with 9 bases separating them. CDR1 SGHAT and CDR2 FQNNGV come from the germline V gene. The CDR3 spans 15 residues. CDR3 coding DNA: TGTGCCAGCAGCTTTCACGGAGACTCCTACAATGAGCAGTTCTTC. This translates into CASSFHGDSYNEQFF.

The chain has TRBV5-4 and TRBJ2-5, with TRBD2 matching over 9 bases. V trimming: 5 bases; J trimming: 5 bases; junction bases outside the gene matches: 10. The CDR3 runs 15 residues. Germline lookup yields CDR1 SGHNT and CDR2 YYREEE (reference sequence). CDR3 in amino acids: CASRRMGLAGETQYF. Written as DNA, the CDR3 is TGTGCCAGCAGACGGATGGGACTAGCAGGGGAGACCCAGTACTTC.

The CDR3 here is CASSLAQNTEAFF. DNA for the CDR3: TGTGCCAGCAGCTTAGCACAGAACACTGAAGCTTTCTTT. The chain is built from TRBV7-2 and TRBJ1-1; D not certain. Germline V CDR1 and CDR2: SGHTA, FQGNSA. Trimming removed 0 bases at V and 1 base at J, with 3 bases between. The CDR3 contains 13 residues.

The genes are TRBV19 and TRBJ1-5; 8 bases fit TRBD1. Germline CDR1 reads LNHDA; CDR2 reads SQIVND (reference sequence). The CDR3 has 18 residues. After removal of 3 bases from V and 0 bases from J, the junction contained 10 bases not matched to a gene. This chain's CDR3 is CASSIGQGGGRSNQPQHF. The CDR3 region has the DNA TGTGCCAGTAGTATCGGACAGGGCGGCGGTCGTAGCAATCAGCCCCAGCATTTT.

J is TRBJ2-7 and V is TRBV30, with TRBD1 as a possible D gene (6 bases). This CDR3 region has 11 residues. Trimming stripped 5 bases from V and 7 bases from J, with 12 bases between. From germline, CDR1 is GTSNPN and CDR2 SVGIG (reference sequence). DNA of the CDR3: TGTGCCTGGTTGGACAGAGGGGAGCAGTACTTC. Its translation is CAWLDRGEQYF.

This rearrangement joins TRBV28 to TRBJ2-7; D gene unclear. This CDR3 is 13 amino acids long. The germline V and J ends were trimmed by 7 bases and 0 bases, with 10 bases remaining between them. Germline V lookup: CDR1 MDHEN, CDR2 SYDVKM. In DNA, the CDR3 is TGTGCCAGCATGGAGACTCTCTCCTACGAGCAGTACTTC. Protein sequence: CASMETLSYEQYF.

The chain is built from TRBV19 and TRBJ2-7; D gene uncertain. The CDR3 has 14 residues. Germline CDR1 and CDR2: LNHDA and SQIVND (reference sequence). V lost 6 bases to trimming and J lost 2 bases, with 14 bases between them. The CDR3: CASSLEVQTYEQYF. Written as DNA, the CDR3 is TGTGCCAGTAGCCTCGAGGTCCAGACCTACGAGCAGTACTTC.

The CDR3 region is CASSLAFPGQSEQYF. CDR3 bases: TGCGCCAGCAGCTTGGCCTTCCCGGGACAGAGCGAGCAGTACTTC. The chain has TRBV5-1 and TRBJ2-7, with 7 bases that match TRBD1. This CDR3 is 15 amino acids long. V lost 0 bases, J lost 6 bases, and 9 bases stayed unmatched. Germline V gene sequence: CDR1 SGHRS, CDR2 YFSETQ.

The chain uses TRBV19 and TRBJ1-1; TRBD1 is a possible D gene (6 bases). Germline CDR1 is LNHDA and CDR2 is SQIVND (reference sequence). The CDR3 runs to 12 residues. V lost 7 bases, J lost 9 bases, and 15 bases lay in between. This CDR3 reads CASTSGGQQAFF. The CDR3 DNA is TGTGCCAGTACCTCAGGTGGACAGCAAGCTTTCTTT.

The V and J genes are TRBV5-5 and TRBJ2-5; 7 positions match TRBD1. V lost 2 bases and J lost 5; bases outside the gene matches: 3. The length of the CDR3 is 13 residues. Germline CDR1 SGHKS, CDR2 YYEKEE (reference sequence). For the CDR3, the DNA is TGTGCCAGCAGCTTACAGGGGCGCGAGACCCAGTACTTC. As protein: CASSLQGRETQYF.

The V call is TRBV25-1, the J call TRBJ1-5; no firm D call. CDR1 and CDR2 from the germline V gene are MGHDK and SYGVNS. The CDR3 length is 14 residues. The V end lost 5 bases, the J end lost 0 bases, and 8 bases lay between the germline ends. DNA for the CDR3: TGTGCCAGCAGTACTGCTTATAGCAATCAGCCCCAGCATTTT. This codes for CASSTAYSNQPQHF.

This sequence joins TRBV19 and TRBJ1-5; possibly TRBD1 for D (5 bases). The CDR3 runs 12 residues. The germline CDR1 and CDR2 sequences are LNHDA and SQIVND (reference sequence). V lost 5 bases and J lost 13, with 15 bases in between. As DNA, the CDR3 is TGTGCCAGTAGTGCCAACCAGGGAAGGCAGCATTTT. This encodes CASSANQGRQHF. Supplemented by reference TRBV19 and TRBJ1-5, the full variable domain reads DGGITQSPKYLFRKEGQNVTLSCEQNLNHDAMYWYRQDPGQGLRLIYYSQIVNDFQKGDIAEGYSVSREKKESFPLTVTSAQKNPTAFYLCASSANQGRQHFGDGTRLSIL.

Written as DNA, the CDR3 is TGTGCCAGCAGCTCCCGAAGGGGCAGCCAGTTCCAAGAGACCCAGTACTTC. Translated, it gives CASSSRRGSQFQETQYF. The V gene is TRBV11-3, the J gene TRBJ2-5; a weak D match, TRBD1 (5 bases). V lost 4 bases to trimming and J lost 1 base, with 19 bases between them. The CDR3 contains 17 residues. Per germline, CDR1 SGHNT and CDR2 YENEEA.

The chain is built from TRBV6-6 and TRBJ1-5; possible D gene TRBD1, 5 bases. Deletions cut 2 bases from V and 1 base from J, with 9 bases between. Germline V lookup: CDR1 MNHNY, CDR2 SVGAGI (reference sequence). CDR3 length: 15 residues. The CDR3 coding sequence is TGTGCCAGCAGTTACGTGGCAGGGAGCAATCAGCCCCAGCATTTT. It codes for CASSYVAGSNQPQHF.

The J gene is TRBJ2-1, the V gene TRBV18; 8 bases are a match to TRBD2. Germline lookup yields CDR1 KGHSH and CDR2 LQKENI. The CDR3 has 16 amino acids. V lost 6 bases to trimming and J lost 0 bases; unmatched junction nucleotides: 7. This CDR3 is CASSTVSGSSYNEQFF. DNA for the CDR3: TGTGCCAGCTCGACGGTGAGCGGGAGCTCCTACAATGAGCAGTTCTTC.

The V call is TRBV19, the J call TRBJ2-2; a weak D match, TRBD2 (5 bases). V shed 3 bases and J shed 0 bases, with 11 bases lying between them. CDR3 size: 16 residues. Germline lookup yields CDR1 LNHDA and CDR2 SQIVND (reference sequence). The CDR3 DNA reads as TGTGCCAGTAGTATGGTTCGGGGATCGAACACCGGGGAGCTGTTTTTT. Translated: CASSMVRGSNTGELFF.